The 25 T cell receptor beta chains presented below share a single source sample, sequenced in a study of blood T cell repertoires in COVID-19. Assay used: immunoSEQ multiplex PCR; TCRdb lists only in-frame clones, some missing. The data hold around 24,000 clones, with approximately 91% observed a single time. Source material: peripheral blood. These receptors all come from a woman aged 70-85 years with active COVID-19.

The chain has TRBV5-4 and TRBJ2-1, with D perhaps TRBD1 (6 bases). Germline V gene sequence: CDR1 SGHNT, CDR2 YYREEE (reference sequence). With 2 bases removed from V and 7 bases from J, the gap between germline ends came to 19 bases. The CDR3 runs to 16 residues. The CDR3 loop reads CASSFFRGPLGNEQFF. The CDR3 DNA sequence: TGTGCCAGCAGCTTCTTCAGGGGCCCCCTCGGGAATGAGCAGTTCTTC.

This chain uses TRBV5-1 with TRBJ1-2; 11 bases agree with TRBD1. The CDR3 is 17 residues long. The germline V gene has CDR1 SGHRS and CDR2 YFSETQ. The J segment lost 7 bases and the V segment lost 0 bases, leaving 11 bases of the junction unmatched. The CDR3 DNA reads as TGCGCCAGCAGCTTGGACCTAGCTGGACAGGGGGCGTTTGGCTACACCTTC. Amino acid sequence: CASSLDLAGQGAFGYTF.

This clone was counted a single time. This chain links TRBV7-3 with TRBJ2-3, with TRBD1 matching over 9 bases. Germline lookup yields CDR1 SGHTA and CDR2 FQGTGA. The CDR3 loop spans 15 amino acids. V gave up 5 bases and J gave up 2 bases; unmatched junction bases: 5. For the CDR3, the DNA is TGTGCCAGCAGCCTAGACAGGGGGAACACAGATACGCAGTATTTT. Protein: CASSLDRGNTDTQYF.

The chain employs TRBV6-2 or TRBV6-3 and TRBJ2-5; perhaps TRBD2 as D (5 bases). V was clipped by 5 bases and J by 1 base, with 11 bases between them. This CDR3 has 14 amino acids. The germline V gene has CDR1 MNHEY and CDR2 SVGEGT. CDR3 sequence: CASSHSRGQETQYF. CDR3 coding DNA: TGTGCCAGCAGTCATTCCCGGGGCCAAGAGACCCAGTACTTC.

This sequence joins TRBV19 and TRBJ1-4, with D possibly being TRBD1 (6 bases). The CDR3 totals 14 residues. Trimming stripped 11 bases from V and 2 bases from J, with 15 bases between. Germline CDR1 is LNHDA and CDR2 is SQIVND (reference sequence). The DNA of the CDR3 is TGTGCCTGTAAGGGGGTTGGGACTAATGAAAAACTGTTTTTT. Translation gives CACKGVGTNEKLFF.

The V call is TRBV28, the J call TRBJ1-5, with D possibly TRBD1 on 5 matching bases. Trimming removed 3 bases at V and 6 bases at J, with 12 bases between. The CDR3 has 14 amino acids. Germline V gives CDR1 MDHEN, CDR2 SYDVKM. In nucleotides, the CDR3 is TGTGCCAGCAGTTTTGGGGGTAGCGGTCAGCCCCAGCATTTT. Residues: CASSFGGSGQPQHF.

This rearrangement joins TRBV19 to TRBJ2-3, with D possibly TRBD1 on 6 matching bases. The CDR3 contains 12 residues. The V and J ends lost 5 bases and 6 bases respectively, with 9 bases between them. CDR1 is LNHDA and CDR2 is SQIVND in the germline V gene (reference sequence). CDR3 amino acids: CASSSGADTQYF. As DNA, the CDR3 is TGTGCCAGTAGTTCAGGGGCCGATACGCAGTATTTT.

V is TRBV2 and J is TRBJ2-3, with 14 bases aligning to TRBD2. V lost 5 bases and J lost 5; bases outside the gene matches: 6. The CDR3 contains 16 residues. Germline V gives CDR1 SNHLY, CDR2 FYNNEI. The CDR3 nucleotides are TGTGCCAGCAGTCGACTAGCGGGGGGGCTTGGAGATACGCAGTATTTT. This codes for CASSRLAGGLGDTQYF.

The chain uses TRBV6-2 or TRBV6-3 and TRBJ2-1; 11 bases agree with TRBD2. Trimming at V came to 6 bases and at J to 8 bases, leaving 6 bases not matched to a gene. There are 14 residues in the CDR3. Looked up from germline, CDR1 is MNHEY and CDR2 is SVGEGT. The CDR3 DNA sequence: TGTGCCAGCAGCCCCGGACTAGCGGGCTATGAGCAGTTCTTC. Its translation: CASSPGLAGYEQFF.

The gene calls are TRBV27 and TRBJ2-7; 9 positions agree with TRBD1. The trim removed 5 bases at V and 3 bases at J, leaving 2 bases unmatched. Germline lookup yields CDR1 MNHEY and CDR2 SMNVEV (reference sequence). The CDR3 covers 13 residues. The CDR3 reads CASSQGQGYEQYF. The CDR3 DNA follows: TGTGCCAGCAGTCAGGGACAGGGCTACGAGCAGTACTTC.

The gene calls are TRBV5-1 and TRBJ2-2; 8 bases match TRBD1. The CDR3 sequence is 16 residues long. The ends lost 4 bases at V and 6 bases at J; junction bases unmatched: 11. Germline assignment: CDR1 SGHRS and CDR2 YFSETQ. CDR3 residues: CASSPRPRGLSGELFF. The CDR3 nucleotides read TGCGCCAGCAGCCCCCGGCCCAGGGGGCTATCCGGGGAGCTGTTTTTT. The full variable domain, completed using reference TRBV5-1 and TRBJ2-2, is KAGVTQTPRYLIKTRGQQVTLSCSPISGHRSVSWYQQTPGQGLQFLFEYFSETQRNKGNFPGRFSGRQFSNSRSEMNVSTLELGDSALYLCASSPRPRGLSGELFFGEGSRLTVL.

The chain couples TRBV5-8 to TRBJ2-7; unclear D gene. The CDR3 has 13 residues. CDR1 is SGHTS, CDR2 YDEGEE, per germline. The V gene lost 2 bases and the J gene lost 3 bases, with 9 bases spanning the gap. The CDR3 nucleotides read TGTGCCAGCAGCTTCCAGGAAAGCTACGAGCAGTACTTC. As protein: CASSFQESYEQYF.

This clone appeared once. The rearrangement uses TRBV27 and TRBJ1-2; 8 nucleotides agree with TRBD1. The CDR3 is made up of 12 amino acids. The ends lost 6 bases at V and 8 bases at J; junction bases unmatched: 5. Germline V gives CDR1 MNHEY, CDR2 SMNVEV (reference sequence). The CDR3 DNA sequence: TGTGCCAGCAGGTCAGGGGGCAGGGGCTACACCTTC. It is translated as CASRSGGRGYTF.

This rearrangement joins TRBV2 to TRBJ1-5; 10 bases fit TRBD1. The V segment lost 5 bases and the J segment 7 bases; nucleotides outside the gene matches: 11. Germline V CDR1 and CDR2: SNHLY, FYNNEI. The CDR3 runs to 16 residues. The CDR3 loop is CASSPDRGHLGQPQHF. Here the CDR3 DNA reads TGTGCCAGCAGTCCTGACAGGGGGCATCTGGGACAGCCCCAGCATTTT.

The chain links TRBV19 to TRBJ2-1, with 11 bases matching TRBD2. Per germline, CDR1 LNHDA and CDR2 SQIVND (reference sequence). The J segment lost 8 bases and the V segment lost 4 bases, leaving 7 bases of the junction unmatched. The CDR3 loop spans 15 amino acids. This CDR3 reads CASSTWLAGGHEQFF. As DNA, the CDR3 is TGTGCCAGTAGTACATGGCTAGCGGGGGGTCATGAGCAGTTCTTC.

Here the CDR3 reads CASSQDPGHHSPLHF. CDR3 nucleotide sequence: TGCGCCAGCAGCCAAGATCCTGGACATCATTCACCCCTCCACTTT. The chain links TRBV4-1 to TRBJ1-6; the D gene is possibly TRBD1 (5 bases). This CDR3 is 15 amino acids long. The germline gives CDR1 MGHRA, CDR2 YSYEKL. Trimming took 0 bases from V and 8 from J, leaving 11 bases between them.

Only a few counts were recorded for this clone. The CDR3, as DNA: TGTGCCAGCACAATTGACAGGGGCTATGGCTACACCTTC. Protein sequence: CASTIDRGYGYTF. This rearrangement joins TRBV28 to TRBJ1-2, with 8 bases matching TRBD1. The length of the CDR3 is 13 residues. Germline-derived CDR1 and CDR2 are MDHEN and SYDVKM. Trimming took 7 bases from V and 4 from J; bases not matched to a gene: 5.

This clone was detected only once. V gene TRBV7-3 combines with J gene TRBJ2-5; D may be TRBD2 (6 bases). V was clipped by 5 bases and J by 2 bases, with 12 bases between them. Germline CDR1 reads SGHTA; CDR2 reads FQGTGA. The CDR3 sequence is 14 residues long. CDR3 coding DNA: TGTGCCAGCAGCCTCGGGACTGGGCAAGAGACCCAGTACTTC. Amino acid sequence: CASSLGTGQETQYF.

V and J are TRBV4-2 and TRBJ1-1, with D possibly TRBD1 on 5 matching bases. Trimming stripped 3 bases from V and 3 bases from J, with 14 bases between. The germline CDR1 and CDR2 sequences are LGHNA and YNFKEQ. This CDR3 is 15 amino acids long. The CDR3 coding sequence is TGTGCCAGCAGCCAGGGCGGGGGGGACCACACTGAAGCTTTCTTT. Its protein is CASSQGGGDHTEAFF.

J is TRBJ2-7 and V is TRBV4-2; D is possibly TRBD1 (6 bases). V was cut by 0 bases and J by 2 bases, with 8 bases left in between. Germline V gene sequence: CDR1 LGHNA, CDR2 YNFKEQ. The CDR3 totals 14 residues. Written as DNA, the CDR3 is TGTGCCAGCAGCCAAGATTGGACAGCCTACGAGCAGTACTTC. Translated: CASSQDWTAYEQYF.

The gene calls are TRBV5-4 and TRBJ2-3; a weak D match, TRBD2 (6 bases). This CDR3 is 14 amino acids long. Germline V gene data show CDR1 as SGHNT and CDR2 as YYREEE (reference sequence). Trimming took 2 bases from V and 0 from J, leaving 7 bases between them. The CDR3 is CASSFGTSTDTQYF. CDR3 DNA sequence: TGTGCCAGCAGCTTCGGGACTAGCACAGATACGCAGTATTTT.

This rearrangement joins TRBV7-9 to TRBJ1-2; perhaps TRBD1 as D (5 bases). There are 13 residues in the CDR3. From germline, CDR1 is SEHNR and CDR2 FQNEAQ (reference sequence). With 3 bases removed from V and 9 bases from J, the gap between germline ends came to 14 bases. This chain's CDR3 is CASSFDVGTRYTF. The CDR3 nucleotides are TGTGCCAGCAGCTTTGATGTAGGGACTCGCTACACCTTC.

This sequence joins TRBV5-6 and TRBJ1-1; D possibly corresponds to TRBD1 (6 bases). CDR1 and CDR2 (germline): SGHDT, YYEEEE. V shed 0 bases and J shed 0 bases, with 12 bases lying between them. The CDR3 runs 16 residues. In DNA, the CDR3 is TGTGCCAGCAGCTTGGAGATTCAGGGGCTGAACACTGAAGCTTTCTTT. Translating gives CASSLEIQGLNTEAFF.

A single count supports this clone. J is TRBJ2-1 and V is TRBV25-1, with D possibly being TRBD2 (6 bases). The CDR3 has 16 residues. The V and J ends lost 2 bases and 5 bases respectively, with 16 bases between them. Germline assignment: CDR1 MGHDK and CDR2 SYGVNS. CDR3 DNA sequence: TGTGCCAGCAGTGAAGGGGCTAGCGAGCCCGACAATGAGCAGTTCTTC. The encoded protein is CASSEGASEPDNEQFF. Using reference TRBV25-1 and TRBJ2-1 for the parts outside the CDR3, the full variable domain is EADIYQTPRYLVIGTGKKITLECSQTMGHDKMYWYQQDPGMELHLIHYSYGVNSTEKGDLSSESTVSRIRTEHFPLTLESARPSHTSQYLCASSEGASEPDNEQFFGPGTRLTVL.

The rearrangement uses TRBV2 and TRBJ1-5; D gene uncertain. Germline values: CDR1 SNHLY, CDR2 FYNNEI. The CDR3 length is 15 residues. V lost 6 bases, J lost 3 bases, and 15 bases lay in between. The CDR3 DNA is TGTGCCAGCAGAGACTTCCATACCCACAATCAGCCCCAGCATTTT. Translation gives CASRDFHTHNQPQHF.